What follows are 25 T cell receptor beta chains derived from one specimen sequenced in a study of OX40 agonist ivuxolimab in advanced cancers. Sequenced by immunoSEQ multiplex PCR; TCRdb stores in-frame clones only, minus some. The sample carries roughly 38,000 clones, roughly four fifths recorded once. This specimen consisted of CD4+ or CD8+ T cells sorted from blood, obtained in a trial of the OX40 agonist ivuxolimab. Receptors originate from an adult with an advanced solid tumor such as melanoma, head and neck, liver or kidney cancer.

The V gene is TRBV28, the J gene TRBJ2-7; D is perhaps TRBD2 (7 bases). This CDR3 is built from 13 residues. V was clipped by 8 bases and J by 6 bases, with 17 bases between them. Germline V gene lookup returns CDR1 MDHEN and CDR2 SYDVKM. Here the CDR3 DNA reads TGTGCCAGCGCTACAGGGACGGGGGGCGAGCAGTACTTC. The encoded protein is CASATGTGGEQYF.

The gene calls are TRBV7-8 and TRBJ2-3; D assignment may be TRBD1 or TRBD2 (6 bases each). The germline gives CDR1 SGHVS, CDR2 FQNEAQ. V lost 4 bases and J lost 4, with 15 bases in between. This CDR3 has 15 amino acids. CDR3 DNA: TGTGCCAGCAGCTATCGAGGGGGGCGGGCAGATACGCAGTATTTT. It translates to CASSYRGGRADTQYF.

This clone was recorded once. CDR3 nucleotide sequence: TGTGCCAGCAGTGTTCAGGACATAGACAATGAGCAGTTCTTC. It translates to CASSVQDIDNEQFF. The chain joins TRBV25-1 to TRBJ2-1; D possibly corresponds to TRBD1 (5 bases). CDR1 MGHDK and CDR2 SYGVNS come from the germline V gene. With 4 bases removed from V and 5 bases from J, the gap between germline ends came to 12 bases. The CDR3 has 14 amino acids. Based on the CDR3 plus reference TRBV25-1 and TRBJ2-1, the full variable domain is EADIYQTPRYLVIGTGKKITLECSQTMGHDKMYWYQQDPGMELHLIHYSYGVNSTEKGDLSSESTVSRIRTEHFPLTLESARPSHTSQYLCASSVQDIDNEQFFGPGTRLTVL.

V gene TRBV19 combines with J gene TRBJ2-7; possibly TRBD2 for D (6 bases). CDR1 is LNHDA and CDR2 is SQIVND in the germline V gene (reference sequence). The CDR3 is made up of 15 amino acids. V was cut by 4 bases and J by 1 base, with 14 bases left in between. CDR3 in DNA: TGTGCCAGTAGTAAGTCCGGGAGCAGTTCCTACGAGCAGTACTTC. Its protein product is CASSKSGSSSYEQYF.

The V gene is TRBV20-1, the J gene TRBJ2-5, with D hard to call. This CDR3 region has 11 residues. Germline-derived CDR1 and CDR2 are DFQATT and SNEGSKA (reference sequence). V lost 4 bases, J lost 4 bases, and 7 bases lay in between. The DNA for the CDR3 is TGCAGTGCTAATAGGGCAGAGACCCAGTACTTC. Protein: CSANRAETQYF.

The chain uses TRBV19 and TRBJ2-6, with TRBD1 matching 7 bases. Germline loops: CDR1 LNHDA, CDR2 SQIVND (reference sequence). This CDR3 is built from 15 residues. J gave up 2 bases and V 4 bases, and 2 bases lay outside the gene matches. CDR3 sequence (DNA): TGTGCCAGTAGTACACAGGGGACTGGGGCCAACGTCCTGACTTTC. It codes for CASSTQGTGANVLTF. Using reference TRBV19 and TRBJ2-6 for the parts outside the CDR3, the full variable domain is DGGITQSPKYLFRKEGQNVTLSCEQNLNHDAMYWYRQDPGQGLRLIYYSQIVNDFQKGDIAEGYSVSREKKESFPLTVTSAQKNPTAFYLCASSTQGTGANVLTFGAGSRLTVL.

A few counts support this clone. The gene calls are TRBV21-1 and TRBJ2-1. TRBV21-1 is a listed pseudogene. The length of the CDR3 is 15 residues. This CDR3 is CASSKAGGPYNEQFF. The DNA of the CDR3 is TGTGCCAGCAGCAAAGCCGGGGGCCCCTACAATGAGCAGTTCTTC.

The V and J genes are TRBV19 and TRBJ1-2, with unresolved D. The length of the CDR3 is 14 residues. In germline, CDR1 is LNHDA, CDR2 SQIVND (reference sequence). V was cut by 0 bases and J by 3 bases, with 8 bases left in between. Written as DNA, the CDR3 is TGTGCCAGTAGTATAGAGTCGGAGGACTATGGCTACACCTTC. Residues: CASSIESEDYGYTF.

The chain recombines TRBV2 with TRBJ1-5; possibly TRBD1 for D (5 bases). The CDR3 spans 19 residues. The V end lost 6 bases, the J end lost 3 bases, and 27 bases lay between the germline ends. Per the germline V gene, CDR1 is SNHLY and CDR2 is FYNNEI. The CDR3 spells CASSPSGVRLYSYNQPQHF. CDR3 in DNA: TGTGCCAGCAGCCCCTCGGGGGTGAGGCTATATTCGTACAATCAGCCCCAGCATTTT.

The V call is TRBV14, the J call TRBJ2-1, with D possibly being TRBD2 (7 bases). The CDR3 covers 17 residues. Germline lookup yields CDR1 SGHDN and CDR2 FVKESK. The germline V and J ends were trimmed by 3 bases and 2 bases, with 17 bases remaining between them. CDR3 nucleotides: TGTGCCAGCAGCCAGAGTCCCTGGCGGGGGCCCTACAATGAGCAGTTCTTC. Protein product: CASSQSPWRGPYNEQFF.

This chain joins TRBV6-5 and TRBJ1-1, with 8 bases aligning to TRBD1. Germline loops: CDR1 MNHEY, CDR2 SVGAGI. The CDR3 runs to 14 residues. J was trimmed by 6 bases and V by 5 bases; bases with no gene match: 8. Written as DNA, the CDR3 is TGTGCCAGCAGTCAGGGGGCCGGGTGGGCTGAAGCTTTCTTT. Its protein is CASSQGAGWAEAFF.

This sequence joins TRBV5-8 and TRBJ1-5; D possibly corresponds to TRBD1 (6 bases). The CDR3 is 13 residues long. Germline-derived CDR1 and CDR2 are SGHTS and YDEGEE. V was clipped by 4 bases and J by 7 bases, with 12 bases between them. In nucleotides, the CDR3 is TGTGCCAGCAGCGGGGGGGGGACACAGCCCCAGCATTTT. The encoded protein is CASSGGGTQPQHF.

The V call is TRBV6-5, the J call TRBJ2-1; D unresolved. The CDR3 length is 14 residues. CDR1 is MNHEY and CDR2 is SVGAGI in the germline V gene. V shed 0 bases and J shed 4 bases, with 7 bases lying between them. CDR3 nucleotides: TGTGCCAGCAGTTACTCGACGCAGTACAATGAGCAGTTCTTC. Amino acids: CASSYSTQYNEQFF.

This chain joins TRBV5-6 and TRBJ1-5; 8 bases agree with TRBD1. The germline gives CDR1 SGHDT, CDR2 YYEEEE. V lost 2 bases and J lost 1; bases outside the gene matches: 2. The CDR3 runs to 15 residues. CDR3 sequence: CASSFGQGSNQPQHF. As DNA, the CDR3 is TGTGCCAGCAGCTTTGGACAGGGAAGCAATCAGCCCCAGCATTTT. The complete variable domain, with remaining parts taken from reference TRBV5-6 and TRBJ1-5, reads DAGVTQSPTHLIKTRGQQVTLRCSPKSGHDTVSWYQQALGQGPQFIFQYYEEEERQRGNFPDRFSGHQFPNYSSELNVNALLLGDSALYLCASSFGQGSNQPQHFGDGTRLSIL.

The V and J genes are TRBV29-1 and TRBJ1-2, with 8 bases fitting TRBD1. V gave up 4 bases and J gave up 6 bases; unmatched junction bases: 7. The CDR3 is made up of 13 amino acids. CDR1 is SQVTM and CDR2 is ANQGSEA in the germline V gene. CDR3 sequence reads: CSVGAGGPDGYTF. The CDR3 nucleotides read TGCAGCGTTGGGGCAGGGGGCCCCGATGGCTACACCTTC.

The rearrangement links TRBV5-8 to TRBJ2-1, with a possible D match to TRBD2 (5 bases). The CDR3 contains 16 residues. Trimming took off 3 bases at V and 3 bases at J, with 16 bases between the two ends. From germline, CDR1 is SGHTS and CDR2 YDEGEE. CDR3 loop: CASSSRLRFVYNEQFF. CDR3 bases: TGTGCCAGCAGCTCCAGACTAAGGTTCGTCTACAATGAGCAGTTCTTC.

In nucleotides, the CDR3 is TGTGCCAGCAGCAGGACAGGGTTGGGCTACACCTTC. Amino acids: CASSRTGLGYTF. The chain employs TRBV6-5 and TRBJ1-2, with 8 bases aligning to TRBD1. This CDR3 has 12 residues. Per germline, CDR1 MNHEY and CDR2 SVGAGI. Trimming at V came to 6 bases and at J to 8 bases, leaving 5 bases not matched to a gene.

V gene TRBV7-8 combines with J gene TRBJ1-5; tentative D call: TRBD1 (6 bases). Trimming pared 4 bases from V and 6 bases from J, leaving 25 bases between. Germline V gene sequence: CDR1 SGHVS, CDR2 FQNEAQ. This CDR3 has 18 amino acids. CDR3 sequence: CASSSDHRGGWERQPQHF. As DNA, the CDR3 is TGTGCCAGCAGCTCGGACCATAGGGGGGGATGGGAGCGTCAGCCCCAGCATTTT.

This clone is deemed medium-sized (0.01 to 0.1%). This CDR3 is CASSRVQGSDTEAFF. CDR3 nucleotides: TGCGCCAGCTCAAGGGTACAGGGTTCCGACACTGAAGCTTTCTTT. The V call is TRBV4-1, the J call TRBJ1-1, with TRBD1 as a possible D gene (6 bases). The germline V and J ends were trimmed by 8 bases and 3 bases, with 19 bases remaining between them. The CDR3 contains 15 residues. The germline CDR1 and CDR2 sequences are MGHRA and YSYEKL.

The rearrangement joins TRBV10-1 to TRBJ2-1; tentatively, D is TRBD1 (6 bases). The CDR3 runs 14 residues. V lost 4 bases and J 4 bases, leaving 11 bases between the germline ends. Per germline, CDR1 WNHNN and CDR2 SYGVQD (reference sequence). The DNA for the CDR3 is TGCGCCAGCAGTGCCGGGACAAATTACAATGAGCAGTTCTTC. Residues: CASSAGTNYNEQFF.

The chain employs TRBV2 and TRBJ1-6, with 9 bases that match TRBD1. The CDR3 runs 16 residues. Trimming cost V 8 bases and J 3 bases; bases outside gene matches: 8. Germline CDR1 is SNHLY and CDR2 is FYNNEI. CDR3 coding DNA: TGTGCCAGCGGGGGGGACAGGGCCTACTATAATTCACCCCTCCACTTT. Protein: CASGGDRAYYNSPLHF.

This chain connects TRBV12-1 to TRBJ1-1; TRBD1 reflects the table's D call only, with no check against the DNA. TRBV12-1 is flagged as a pseudogene. The CDR3 consists of 16 residues. The CDR3, as DNA: TGTGCCAGCAGCTTCCGACAGGGCCGATTGAACACTGAAGCTTTCTTT. Amino acids: CASSFRQGRLNTEAFF.

The CDR3 DNA sequence: TGTGCCAGCAGTCCCCCGGGACAGGGCTTAGATAAAACCTACGAGCAGTACTTC. It specifies CASSPPGQGLDKTYEQYF. This rearrangement joins TRBV28 to TRBJ2-5, with 9 bases aligning to TRBD1. The J call may be faulty, since TRBJ2-7 better matches the DNA end. Germline assignment: CDR1 MDHEN and CDR2 SYDVKM. The CDR3 totals 18 residues.

The chain carries TRBV30 and TRBJ1-1, with 7 nucleotides matching TRBD1. The CDR3 extends over 12 amino acids. CDR1 and CDR2 (germline): GTSNPN, SVGIG (reference sequence). V lost 5 bases to trimming and J lost 5 bases; unmatched junction nucleotides: 5. CDR3 residues: CAWDRVGTEAFF. For the CDR3, the DNA is TGTGCCTGGGACAGGGTGGGAACTGAAGCTTTCTTT.

The chain joins TRBV15 to TRBJ2-1, with 11 bases aligning to TRBD2. V dropped 6 bases and J dropped 9; count of bases not matched to a gene: 13. The CDR3 loop spans 16 amino acids. In germline, CDR1 is LNHNV, CDR2 YYDKDF (reference sequence). CDR3 sequence reads: CATSRPPGLADPEQFF. The CDR3, as DNA: TGTGCCACCAGTAGACCCCCGGGACTAGCGGACCCTGAGCAGTTCTTC.